The clone carrying this T cell receptor (beta chain) has a count of ten or more. This specimen belongs to a study of human T cells and chemical hapten exposure. TCRdb re-called the RACE reads with MiXCR, one entry per CDR3 protein. The data contain around 40,000 distinct CDR3 sequences, 9.5% to 15% of them singletons. V was clipped by 3 bases and J by 4 bases, with 6 bases between them. The CDR3 is 12 amino acids. Per germline, CDR1 MDHEN and CDR2 SYDVKM. Regarding time point: patch test 3, about 24 weeks after DPC sensitization. Regarding treatment: therapeutic diphenylcyclopropenone sensitization with weekly scalp DPC. Sequencing started from total RNA isolated from unfractionated whole blood.

The input for sequencing was whole blood, taken in connection with sensitization to the hapten diphenylcyclopropenone (DPC). The rearrangement uses TRBV28 and TRBJ1-2, with D unclear. The clonotype comes from a middle-aged woman with alopecia areata. Some clones in this sample may be carry-over from other donors' samples. CDR3 bases: TGTGCCAGCAGTTTCTTGAGCTATGGCTACACCTTC. Translated: CASSFLSYGYTF.